This T cell receptor (beta chain) was sequenced in a study of radiotherapy plus CTLA-4 blockade in lung cancer. Study-wide context: Objective responses arose in approximately 17% of patients, and 25% to 40% experienced disease control.

The CDR3 length is 14 residues. CDR1 is MNHEY, CDR2 SVGAGI, per germline. Trimming cost V 0 bases and J 1 base, with 6 bases left between them. TCRdb's copy holds only in-frame clones and misses some; the assay was immunoSEQ multiplex PCR. The table has 85,000 to 130,000 clones, about 85% seen once; the top ten hold under 3%. CTLA-4 blockade using ipilimumab, together with focal radiation, was received by patients with chemo-refractory metastatic non-small-cell lung cancer. A note on this clone: As yet, its antigen is unknown. Other DNA sequences in the sample encode the same CDR3.

Study-level findings and limits: Radiotherapy plus ipilimumab was followed by expansion in blood of tumor-derived TCR clones. In blood, early T cell clone dynamics reportedly predicted response best, together with interferon-beta.

The rearrangement uses TRBV6-5 and TRBJ1-1; D is unclear. Sequenced here: peripheral blood, sampled from a patient treated with radiotherapy plus ipilimumab. The clonotype comes from a human donor with non-small cell lung cancer that progressed on radiotherapy plus ipilimumab. Some clones in this sample may be carry-over from other donors' samples. The CDR3 region is CASSYSGENTEAFF. CDR3 sequence (DNA): TGTGCCAGCAGTTACTCTGGTGAGAACACTGAAGCTTTCTTT.